These 6 T cell receptor beta chains were sequenced from one sample in a study of spatial heterogeneity in lung cancer (dated by TCRdb to between 2019 and 2020). The time point label on this specimen signifies: sample taken at primary tumor resection. Without any cell sorting, TCR sequencing was performed on whole RNA extracted either from tumor and nontumor lung tissue or from cryopreserved PBMC samples. The library was built by means of 5' RACE. Data came from a NextSeq 500. TCRdb reanalyzed the raw reads on its own, using fastp at Q25 for trimming and MiXCR for clone calling, and kept in-frame beta chains. CDR3 protein sequences are deduplicated, and each keeps its most common genes and DNA. The sample table lists almost 75,000 distinct CDR3 sequences, approximately 12% of them with a count of one. Clones ranked in the top ten supply under 7.5% of the sample. Sequencing was performed on PBMCs, taken at surgery. All receptors come from a male donor with early-stage non-small cell lung cancer.

Ten or more counts support this clonotype. The chain employs TRBV7-2 and TRBJ2-1, with D tentatively TRBD2 (6 bases). CDR3 length: 15 residues. Trimming pared 5 bases from V and 0 bases from J, leaving 11 bases between. CDR1 is SGHTA and CDR2 is FQGNSA in the germline V gene. The CDR3 reads CASSGSGSSYNEQFF. The DNA for the CDR3 is TGTGCCAGCAGCGGTAGCGGAAGCTCCTACAATGAGCAGTTCTTC.

This clonotype was picked up a small number of times. V usage is TRBV10-3 and J usage is TRBJ2-1, with 7 positions matching TRBD2. The V gene end was trimmed by 4 bases and the J gene end by 9 bases; junction bases not matched to a gene: 12. The CDR3 is 15 residues long. The germline V gene has CDR1 ENHRY and CDR2 SYGVKD. CDR3 protein: CAISGDSRESSEQFF. The CDR3 DNA follows: TGTGCCATCAGTGGTGACTCGCGGGAGAGCAGTGAGCAGTTCTTC.

This clonotype showed up many times. The CDR3, as DNA: TGTGCCAGCAAGCCGCGACAGGGCCTCTCCTACGAGCAGTACTTC. This sequence encodes CASKPRQGLSYEQYF. This chain uses TRBV27 with TRBJ2-7, with 7 bases lining up with TRBD1. CDR1 and CDR2 (germline): MNHEY, SMNVEV (reference sequence). Trimming took 7 bases from V and 0 from J; bases not matched to a gene: 9. CDR3 length: 15 amino acids.

This clonotype was picked up a small number of times. This chain links TRBV20-1 with TRBJ2-3, with 10 bases aligning to TRBD1. The CDR3 sequence is 16 residues long. CDR1 is DFQATT, CDR2 SNEGSKA, per germline (reference sequence). J was trimmed by 1 base and V by 1 base; bases with no gene match: 5. The CDR3 DNA reads as TGCAGTGCTAGAGGCTCCGGGACAGGGGGCACAGATACGCAGTATTTT. Amino acids: CSARGSGTGGTDTQYF.

V and J are TRBV7-2 and TRBJ2-1; D uncertain. The V end was cut by 0 bases, the J end by 6 bases, with 6 bases between. This CDR3 is 13 amino acids long. The germline V gene encodes CDR1 SGHTA and CDR2 FQGNSA. The CDR3 loop reads CASSLARLNEQFF. The CDR3 bases are TGTGCCAGCAGCTTAGCGCGTCTCAATGAGCAGTTCTTC.

This clonotype was seen a single time. A single base separates this from a much larger clone, so it may be a read error. The chain links TRBV11-2 to TRBJ2-7; D gene uncertain. The germline gives CDR1 SGHAT, CDR2 FQNNGV. This CDR3 contains 14 residues. Trimming took off 2 bases at V and 13 bases at J, with 21 bases between the two ends. CDR3 protein: CASSLLFGQTRIYF. The DNA of the CDR3 is TGTGCCAGCAGCTTATTGTTCGGCCAAACGAGAATATACTTC.